This T cell receptor (beta chain) came from a study of OX40 agonist ivuxolimab in advanced cancers. Study overall: Checkpoint inhibitors had been given previously to approximately 41% of patients. Broader study findings: Both CD4+ and CD8+ T cell populations in blood had undergone clonal expansion by week 6 at 0.1 to 3.0 mg/kg. Expanded peripheral T cells had an undetermined antigen specificity. Fewer expanded clones were found on average in CD4+ than in CD8+ T cells.

The CDR3 is 14 residues long. From germline, CDR1 is GTSNPN and CDR2 SVGIG (reference sequence). V was pared by 2 bases and J by 5 bases, with 9 bases of the junction left unmatched. The assay was immunoSEQ multiplex PCR, and TCRdb's table has in-frame clones only and misses some. The sample yields some 90,000 clones, roughly 93% seen once. For this clone: No antigen is known for it.

This TCR came from an adult with an advanced solid tumor such as melanoma, head and neck, liver or kidney cancer. This specimen consisted of CD4+ or CD8+ T cells sorted from blood, obtained in a trial of the OX40 agonist ivuxolimab. V and J are TRBV30 and TRBJ2-7, with 7 bases that match TRBD2. CDR3 DNA sequence: TGTGCCTGGAGTAACGGCGGGAGTAGAAACGAGCAGTACTTC. This encodes CAWSNGGSRNEQYF.